There are many counts of the clone carrying this T cell receptor (beta chain). TCRdb fed the RACE reads into MiXCR, producing one record per CDR3 protein. The sample lists 300,000 to 350,000 distinct CDR3 sequences; around 6.9% were seen once. This sample stems from a study of human T cells and chemical hapten exposure. With 1 base removed from V and 4 bases from J, the gap between germline ends came to 9 bases. This CDR3 spans 14 amino acids. CDR1 and CDR2 from the germline V gene are SGHAT and FQNNGV. Time point here: patch test 1, 2 weeks after DPC sensitization. Treatment defined: therapeutic diphenylcyclopropenone sensitization with weekly scalp DPC.

The chain employs TRBV11-2 and TRBJ2-3; no firm D call. The specimen was whole blood, collected in connection with sensitization to the hapten diphenylcyclopropenone (DPC). The source of this sequence is a woman aged 18-35 years with alopecia areata. Some clones in this sample may be carry-over from other donors' samples. CDR3 amino acids: CASSLVLSADTQYF. In nucleotides, the CDR3 is TGTGCCAGCAGCTTAGTGTTGAGCGCAGATACGCAGTATTTT. Drawing the rest from reference TRBV11-2 and TRBJ2-3, the complete variable domain is EAGVAQSPRYKIIEKRQSVAFWCNPISGHATLYWYQQILGQGPKLLIQFQNNGVVDDSQLPKDRFSAERLKGVDSTLKIQPAKLEDSAVYLCASSLVLSADTQYFGPGTRLTVL.